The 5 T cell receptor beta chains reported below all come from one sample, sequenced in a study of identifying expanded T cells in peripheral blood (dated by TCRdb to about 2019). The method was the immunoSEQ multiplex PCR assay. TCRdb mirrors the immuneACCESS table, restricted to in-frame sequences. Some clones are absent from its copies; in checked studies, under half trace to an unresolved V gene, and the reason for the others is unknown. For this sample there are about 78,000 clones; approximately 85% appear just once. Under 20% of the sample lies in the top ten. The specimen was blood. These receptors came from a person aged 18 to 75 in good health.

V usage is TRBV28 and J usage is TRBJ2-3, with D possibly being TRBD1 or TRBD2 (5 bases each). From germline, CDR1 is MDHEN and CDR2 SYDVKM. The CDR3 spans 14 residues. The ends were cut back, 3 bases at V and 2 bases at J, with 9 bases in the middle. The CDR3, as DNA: TGTGCCAGCAGTTTCCGGGACGACACAGATACGCAGTATTTT. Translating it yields CASSFRDDTDTQYF.

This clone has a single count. The CDR3 DNA follows: TGCGCCAGCAGCCCCGAAACAGGGGTTGATTCACCCCTCCACTTT. It encodes CASSPETGVDSPLHF. The chain has TRBV5-1 and TRBJ1-6; 7 bases match TRBD1. V shed 4 bases, J shed 8 bases, and the junction held 9 bases outside the gene matches. The CDR3 spans 15 residues. CDR1 and CDR2 (germline): SGHRS, YFSETQ.

The CDR3 region is CASSLSSGSLAYEQYF. CDR3 coding DNA: TGTGCCAGCAGTTTATCTTCGGGCAGTCTAGCCTACGAGCAGTACTTC. This rearrangement joins TRBV27 to TRBJ2-7, with D hard to call. This CDR3 contains 16 residues. The ends were cut back, 0 bases at V and 2 bases at J, with 14 bases in the middle. Germline values: CDR1 MNHEY, CDR2 SMNVEV (reference sequence).

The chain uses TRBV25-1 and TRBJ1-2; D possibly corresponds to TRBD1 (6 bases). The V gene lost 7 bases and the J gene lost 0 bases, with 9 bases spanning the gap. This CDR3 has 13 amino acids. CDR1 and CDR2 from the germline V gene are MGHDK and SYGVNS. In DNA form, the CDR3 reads TGTGCCAGCACCAGGACAGCTAACTATGGCTACACCTTC. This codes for CASTRTANYGYTF.

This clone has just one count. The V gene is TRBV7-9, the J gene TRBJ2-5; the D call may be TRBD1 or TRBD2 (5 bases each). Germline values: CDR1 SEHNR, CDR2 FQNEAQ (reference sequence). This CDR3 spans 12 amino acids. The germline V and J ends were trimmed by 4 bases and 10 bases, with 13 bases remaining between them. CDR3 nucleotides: TGTGCCAGCAGCTCAGAGGGGTGGGTCCAGTACTTC. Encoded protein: CASSSEGWVQYF.